This T cell receptor beta chain was recovered during a study of blood T cell repertoires in COVID-19. Study in general: Both acute and convalescent COVID-19 samples were obtained from the United States, Italy and Spain. Sources were T cells, B-cell-depleted T cells, or PBMCs; the material itself was cDNA or gDNA.

V was shortened by 3 bases and J by 0 bases, with 8 bases between the two germline ends. CDR3 length: 14 residues. Germline CDR1 and CDR2: MDHEN and SYDVKM. In the study's own analysis: For nucleated cells, counts were estimated from reference gene primer amplification. The method was immunoSEQ multiplex PCR; TCRdb's version includes in-frame clones alone and lacks a portion of them. That table supplies the V and J calls and clone size; D and trimming were determined from the DNA. The sample consists of roughly 59,000 clones, under 85% of them appearing once. This chain uses TRBV28 with TRBJ1-2, with D unresolved. The clonotype originates from a woman aged 50 to 60 with active or convalescent COVID-19. Sequencing was done on a sample of peripheral blood. CDR3 nucleotide sequence: TGTGCCAGCAGTTTCGGTACAGCTAACTATGGCTACACCTTC. It codes for CASSFGTANYGYTF.